This passage covers 23 T cell receptor beta chains from one sample sequenced in a study of blood T cells in healthy people across ages. A sample-barcoded 5' primer and a J-beta primer mix were used in a second PCR of roughly 6 to 11 cycles. TCRdb ran MiXCR on the 5' RACE reads and lists one entry per CDR3 protein. The repertoire includes 1.6 million or so distinct CDR3 sequences, almost 35% of them detected once, and approximately 10% sits in the top ten. The sequencing sample was made of blood. The source is a woman aged 25 to 45 in good health.

This chain links TRBV20-1 with TRBJ2-7, with TRBD1 identical over 7 bases. The junction had 6 bases not matched to a gene; V was cut back by 1 base and J by 3 bases. This CDR3 is 14 amino acids long. Germline-derived CDR1 and CDR2 are DFQATT and SNEGSKA (reference sequence). CDR3 DNA sequence: TGCAGTGCTAGAGCCGGGACAGTTTACTACGAGCAGTACTTC. It encodes CSARAGTVYYEQYF.

This clonotype has a handful of counts. The V gene is TRBV6-5, the J gene TRBJ2-7; D not certain. Germline V gene sequence: CDR1 MNHEY, CDR2 SVGAGI. The V end lost 0 bases, the J end lost 6 bases, and 9 bases lay between the germline ends. The CDR3 runs 13 residues. The CDR3: CASSYSATSEQYF. Written as DNA, the CDR3 is TGTGCCAGCAGTTACTCGGCTACCTCCGAGCAGTACTTC.

Of note for this clonotype: At one end, the junction sequence differs from germline, possibly due to a read error. The V gene is TRBV4-1, the J gene TRBJ2-1; D gene ambiguous. CDR1 and CDR2 from the germline V gene are MGHRA and YSYEKL. The CDR3 loop spans 15 amino acids. CDR3 loop: CVSSQGYSSYNEQFF. The DNA for the CDR3 is TGCGTCAGCAGCCAAGGGTACAGTTCCTACAATGAGCAGTTCTTC.

V is TRBV21-1 and J is TRBJ2-7. TRBV21-1 has pseudogene status. This CDR3 is built from 13 residues. This CDR3 reads CASSKGRYHEQYF. CDR3 nucleotides: TGTGCCAGCAGCAAAGGGAGGTACCACGAGCAGTACTTC.

This clonotype appeared many times. V usage is TRBV6-5 and J usage is TRBJ2-7; no clear D. Looked up from germline, CDR1 is MNHEY and CDR2 is SVGAGI. Trimming left V 6 bases short and J 3 bases short, with 9 bases between. This CDR3 spans 12 amino acids. CDR3 nucleotide sequence: TGTGCCAGCAGAGACGACGGCTACGAGCAGTACTTC. As protein: CASRDDGYEQYF.

This chain connects TRBV20-1 to TRBJ2-5, with 14 nucleotides matching TRBD2. The CDR3 runs to 14 residues. Germline values: CDR1 DFQATT, CDR2 SNEGSKA (reference sequence). Unmatched junction bases numbered 5, after V lost 2 bases and J lost 9 bases. The CDR3 sequence is CSARRGLAGEAQYF. CDR3 bases: TGCAGTGCTAGACGGGGACTAGCGGGGGAGGCCCAGTACTTC.

This clonotype was observed a few times. V usage is TRBV28 and J usage is TRBJ2-4; 8 bases align to TRBD1. The DNA matches TRBJ2-7 better at its end, which makes the J call doubtful. Germline values: CDR1 MDHEN, CDR2 SYDVKM. The CDR3 extends over 13 amino acids. The CDR3 DNA sequence: TGTGCCAGCGAGAGGCAGGGGGCCGGCGAGCAGTACTTC. Amino acids: CASERQGAGEQYF.

The CDR3 here is CATSSSGGANEQFF. The CDR3 DNA reads TGTGCCACCAGTAGCAGCGGGGGGGCCAATGAGCAGTTCTTC. The rearrangement links TRBV3-1 to TRBJ2-1, with 10 bases lining up with TRBD2. Germline V gene lookup returns CDR1 LGHDT and CDR2 YNNKEL (reference sequence). The trim removed 10 bases at V and 6 bases at J, leaving 9 bases unmatched. CDR3 length: 14 residues.

This clonotype was observed a single time. This chain joins TRBV5-6 and TRBJ2-2; 10 nucleotides match TRBD2. This CDR3 comprises 16 residues. Germline V lookup: CDR1 SGHDT, CDR2 YYEEEE. V shed 6 bases, J shed 3 bases, and the junction held 8 bases outside the gene matches. The DNA for the CDR3 is TGTGCCAGCACTGTGACTAGCGGGTATTACACCGGGGAGCTGTTTTTT. Translation: CASTVTSGYYTGELFF.

V is TRBV18 and J is TRBJ2-1; TRBD2 matches at 8 bases. The CDR3 spans 15 residues. The germline V gene has CDR1 KGHSH and CDR2 LQKENI. V lost 2 bases to trimming and J lost 10 bases; unmatched junction nucleotides: 10. CDR3 DNA: TGTGCCAGCTCACCATCCGGGAAGGCGGGGGGAGAGCAGTTCTTC. This codes for CASSPSGKAGGEQFF.

The chain employs TRBV5-6 and TRBJ2-5; a weak D match, TRBD1 (6 bases). The CDR3 runs 14 residues. Trimming cost V 4 bases and J 6 bases, with 16 bases left between them. In germline, CDR1 is SGHDT, CDR2 YYEEEE. CDR3 region: CASSPPGHQQTQYF. The CDR3 nucleotides are TGTGCCAGCAGCCCGCCGGGACATCAGCAGACCCAGTACTTC.

This clonotype was picked up a small number of times. The V and J genes are TRBV25-1 and TRBJ2-3; 9 bases are a match to TRBD2. With 1 base clipped from V and 6 bases from J, the junction kept 11 bases outside the gene matches. The CDR3 has 17 residues. CDR1 MGHDK and CDR2 SYGVNS come from the germline V gene. In DNA form, the CDR3 reads TGTGCCAGCAGTGAATTCCAGGCCGGGACTAGCCCCGATACGCAGTATTTT. Translating gives CASSEFQAGTSPDTQYF.

This clonotype was counted many times. This chain uses TRBV29-1 with TRBJ2-5, with D perhaps TRBD1 or TRBD2 (5 bases each). Looked up from germline, CDR1 is SQVTM and CDR2 is ANQGSEA. This CDR3 contains 13 residues. The V gene lost 5 bases and the J gene lost 5 bases, with 15 bases spanning the gap. CDR3 sequence: CSVPLGPAETQYF. The DNA for the CDR3 is TGCAGCGTTCCCTTGGGACCGGCGGAGACCCAGTACTTC.

This clonotype came up a few times. V is TRBV6-2 or TRBV6-3 and J is TRBJ1-2; D is unclear. V was trimmed by 4 bases and J by 4 bases, leaving 13 bases between them. CDR1 and CDR2 from the germline V gene are MNHEY and SVGEGT. The CDR3 consists of 14 residues. The CDR3 region has the DNA TGTGCCAGCAGTTCTACGCGGTCGCCCTATGGCTACACCTTC. Protein product: CASSSTRSPYGYTF.

This clonotype appeared a few times. This chain joins TRBV7-3 and TRBJ2-7, with TRBD1 matching 9 bases. Per germline, CDR1 SGHTA and CDR2 FQGTGA. The J segment lost 2 bases and the V segment lost 5 bases, leaving 7 bases of the junction unmatched. The length of the CDR3 is 15 residues. The CDR3 sequence is CASSPGTGITYEQYF. The CDR3 DNA sequence: TGTGCCAGCAGCCCAGGGACAGGGATTACCTACGAGCAGTACTTC. The full variable domain, with the rest looked up from reference TRBV7-3 and TRBJ2-7, is GAGVSQTPSNKVTEKGKYVELRCDPISGHTALYWYRQSLGQGPEFLIYFQGTGAADDSGLPNDRFFAVRPEGSVSTLKIQRTERGDSAVYLCASSPGTGITYEQYFGPGTRLTVT.

J is TRBJ2-5 and V is TRBV12-3 or TRBV12-4; TRBD2 matches at 12 bases. The CDR3 has 15 amino acids. The junction had 4 bases not matched to a gene; V was cut back by 6 bases and J by 2 bases. The CDR3 here is CASRHGLAGQETQYF. CDR3 DNA: TGTGCCAGCAGACATGGACTAGCGGGGCAAGAGACCCAGTACTTC.

Of note for this clonotype: One end of the junction does not line up with germline, which may come from a read error. This chain uses TRBV27 with TRBJ2-1; D not resolved. This CDR3 is 17 amino acids long. Germline V CDR1 and CDR2: MNHEY, SMNVEV (reference sequence). The CDR3 bases are TGCGCCAGCAGCCCCATAGGAAGCGTTTACGCCTACAATGAGCAGTTCTTC. Translation: CASSPIGSVYAYNEQFF.

This clonotype occurred a few times. One end of the junction is discordant with germline, which a read error may explain. The rearrangement joins TRBV9 to TRBJ2-3; 8 positions match TRBD2. Germline assignment: CDR1 SGDLS and CDR2 YYNGEE. The CDR3 totals 15 residues. The CDR3 DNA reads as TGTACCAGCAGCCTTTTGCGGGAGGGCACAGATACGCAGTATTTT. As protein: CTSSLLREGTDTQYF.

This clonotype was seen ten or more times. The chain links TRBV20-1 to TRBJ2-1, with 7 bases identical to TRBD2. The V segment lost 4 bases and the J segment 0 bases; nucleotides outside the gene matches: 12. Germline V gives CDR1 DFQATT, CDR2 SNEGSKA (reference sequence). The CDR3 runs to 17 residues. CDR3: CSAKELAELSSYNEQFF. Written as DNA, the CDR3 is TGCAGTGCTAAAGAGCTAGCGGAGTTGAGCTCCTACAATGAGCAGTTCTTC.

As for this clonotype: Germline is not matched at one junction end, which may reflect a read error. The gene calls are TRBV4-1 and TRBJ2-5; tentative D call: TRBD2 (6 bases). Germline-derived CDR1 and CDR2 are MGHRA and YSYEKL. The CDR3 is made up of 16 amino acids. As DNA, the CDR3 is TGCGCCAGCAGGCGCTTATTAGCGGCGAGCCAAAAGACCCAGTACTTC. Translation gives CASRRLLAASQKTQYF.

The V and J genes are TRBV20-1 and TRBJ1-2; D uncertain. The germline V gene has CDR1 DFQATT and CDR2 SNEGSKA (reference sequence). This CDR3 is built from 14 residues. Trimming cost V 4 bases and J 1 base, with 13 bases left between them. CDR3 sequence reads: CSATEGGFNYGYTF. The CDR3 DNA reads TGCAGTGCTACGGAGGGAGGGTTTAACTATGGCTACACCTTC.

This clonotype was seen only a few times. The chain joins TRBV2 to TRBJ2-1; TRBD2 is a possible D gene (5 bases). The CDR3 totals 16 residues. Germline values: CDR1 SNHLY, CDR2 FYNNEI. The V end lost 6 bases, the J end lost 0 bases, and 15 bases lay between the germline ends. CDR3 residues: CASSRRLTSSYNEQFF. CDR3 nucleotides: TGTGCCAGCAGCCGAAGATTAACTAGCTCCTACAATGAGCAGTTCTTC.

This chain links TRBV7-2 with TRBJ2-3, with 8 bases fitting TRBD2. Germline CDR1 and CDR2: SGHTA and FQGNSA. CDR3 length: 15 amino acids. V gave up 1 base and J gave up 5 bases; unmatched junction bases: 5. CDR3 protein: CASSLDGRAGDTQYF. CDR3 in DNA: TGTGCCAGCAGCTTAGACGGGAGGGCAGGAGATACGCAGTATTTT.